The subject of this entry is one TCR beta chain. The antigen remains undetermined. Together with a sample-barcoded 5' primer, a J-beta primer mix was included in a second PCR lasting about 6 to 11 cycles. Every sample gave at least 2.5 million paired-end reads containing CDR3. TCRdb re-called the 5' RACE reads with MiXCR, one entry per CDR3 protein. The sample has roughly 1.7 million distinct CDR3 sequences, about 31% seen once. The source of the sample is a study of blood T cells in healthy people across ages. Study as a whole: The template switching approach captured approximately one barcoded beta molecule for every two T cells.

With 3 bases removed from V and 2 bases from J, the gap between germline ends came to 19 bases. The CDR3 consists of 17 residues. From germline, CDR1 is SEHNR and CDR2 FQNEAQ (reference sequence). General study results and limits: The unsorted PBMCs prevented any conclusive comparison of naive versus antigen-experienced cells. Observed TCR beta diversity showed a strong correlation with the percentage of naive T cells as measured by flow cytometry.

The TCR was taken from a woman in her thirties in good health. The rearrangement links TRBV7-9 to TRBJ1-2; D is perhaps TRBD1 (6 bases). Sequenced input: blood. The CDR3 sequence is CASSFPEQGSGNYGYTF. DNA for the CDR3: TGTGCCAGCAGCTTCCCGGAACAGGGATCGGGGAACTATGGCTACACCTTC.